The subject of this entry is one T cell receptor beta chain. The antigen remains undetermined. This record comes from a study of shared clonotypes between healthy human individuals. Overall study results and limits: Memory subsets generally showed smaller estimated richness than naive subsets did.

TCRdb's table, derived via immunoSEQ multiplex PCR, lists solely in-frame clones and lacks some. The table lists approximately 97,000 clones, roughly two thirds of them singletons, with about 42% in the top ten. This clonotype originated in a man between 25 and 39 years old in good health. Sequenced: memory CD8+ T cells sorted from blood. The sample's subset: CD45RO+ cells pooled with CCR7-negative TemRA cells.

The CDR3 DNA reads as TGTGCCAGCAGCTTCCTCTTGGGACTAGCGGATTCGAACACCGGGGAGCTGTTTTTT. Encoded protein: CASSFLLGLADSNTGELFF. The chain uses TRBV7-8 and TRBJ2-2, with 11 bases matching TRBD2. Germline loops: CDR1 SGHVS, CDR2 FQNEAQ. CDR3 length: 19 amino acids. V gave up 3 bases and J gave up 0 bases; unmatched junction bases: 9. The entire variable domain, with the rest obtained from reference TRBV7-8 and TRBJ2-2, is as follows: GAGVSQSPRYKVAKRGQDVALRCDPISGHVSLFWYQQALGQGPEFLTYFQNEAQLDKSGLPSDRFFAERPEGSVSTLKIQRTQQEDSAVYLCASSFLLGLADSNTGELFFGEGSRLTVL.